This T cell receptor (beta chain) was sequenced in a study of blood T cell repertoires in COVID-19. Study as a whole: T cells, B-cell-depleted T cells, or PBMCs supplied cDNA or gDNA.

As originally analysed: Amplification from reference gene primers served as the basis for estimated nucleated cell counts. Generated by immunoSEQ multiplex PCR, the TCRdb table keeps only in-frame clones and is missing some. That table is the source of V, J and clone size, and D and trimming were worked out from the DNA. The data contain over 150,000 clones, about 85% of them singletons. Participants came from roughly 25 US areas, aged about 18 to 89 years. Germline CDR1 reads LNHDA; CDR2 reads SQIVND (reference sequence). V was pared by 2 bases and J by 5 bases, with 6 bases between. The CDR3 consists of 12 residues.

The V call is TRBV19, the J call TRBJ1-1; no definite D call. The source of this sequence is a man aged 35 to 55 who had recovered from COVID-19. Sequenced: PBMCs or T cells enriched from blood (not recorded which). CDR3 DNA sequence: TGTGCCAGTAGTATACGAGGGACTGAAGCTTTCTTT. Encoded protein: CASSIRGTEAFF.